Below are 10 T cell receptor beta chains sequenced from a single sample in a study of tumor-infiltrating lymphocytes in primary liver carcinoma. Germline DNA was also extracted, and blood RNA derived from unsorted whole blood. From around 500 ng of total RNA, TCR beta-specific cDNA was reverse-transcribed using a constant-region primer. Three rounds of nested multiplex PCR with slightly modified ARM-PCR produced TCR beta libraries. The two initial PCR rounds, ten to eleven cycles each, used TRBV1-TRBV30 forward and C-beta reverse primers. TCRdb reanalysed the multiplex PCR reads using MiXCR and keeps one entry per CDR3 protein. This sample carries about 180,000 distinct CDR3 sequences, less than 65% of them seen once, and the ten largest clones take 65% to 80%. Material: peripheral blood. The origin of the receptors is a man aged 35 to 55 with primary liver carcinoma and hepatitis B virus infection.

The chain combines TRBV25-1 with TRBJ2-2; D unclear. V lost 1 base to trimming and J lost 6 bases, with 9 bases between them. The CDR3 consists of 14 residues. Germline V CDR1 and CDR2: MGHDK, SYGVNS. CDR3: CASSEFSEPGELFF. The CDR3 coding sequence is TGTGCCAGCAGTGAATTCTCCGAGCCCGGGGAGCTGTTTTTT.

This clonotype was seen a few times. This sequence joins TRBV6-6 and TRBJ2-1; TRBD1 aligns across 8 bases. The J segment lost 6 bases and the V segment lost 6 bases, leaving 13 bases of the junction unmatched. Germline V gene sequence: CDR1 MNHNY, CDR2 SVGAGI (reference sequence). The length of the CDR3 is 16 residues. The CDR3 is CASSPLWTGFINEQFF. The CDR3 DNA follows: TGTGCCAGCAGCCCTCTCTGGACAGGGTTTATCAATGAGCAGTTCTTC.

The rearrangement uses TRBV5-5 and TRBJ2-5; D is uncertain. The CDR3 contains 17 residues. The V end lost 0 bases, the J end lost 3 bases, and 18 bases lay between the germline ends. The germline V gene has CDR1 SGHKS and CDR2 YYEKEE (reference sequence). CDR3 DNA sequence: TGTGCCAGCAGCTTGGAGGCGGTCCCAATAGGGAAAGAGACCCAGTACTTC. Translating it yields CASSLEAVPIGKETQYF.

Comments on this clonotype: An end of the junction differs from the germline gene, which may be a read error. This chain joins TRBV11-2 and TRBJ1-2; possibly TRBD1 for D (5 bases). The CDR3 is 13 residues long. Germline V gene sequence: CDR1 SGHAT, CDR2 FQNNGV. The CDR3 reads CGSTLPRDVGYTF. CDR3 nucleotide sequence: TGTGGCAGCACCTTACCCAGGGATGTAGGCTACACCTTC.

The V gene is TRBV2, the J gene TRBJ1-1; D gene unclear. The V end was cut by 3 bases, the J end by 6 bases, with 17 bases between. The CDR3 totals 15 residues. From germline, CDR1 is SNHLY and CDR2 FYNNEI. CDR3 bases: TGTGCCAGCAGTGAGACGGGGTTCCTCCCCGCTGAAGCTTTCTTT. Translated, it gives CASSETGFLPAEAFF.

As for this clonotype: A junction boundary mismatches the germline segment, possibly from a read error. V and J are TRBV11-2 and TRBJ1-1, with 11 positions matching TRBD1. The CDR3 extends over 14 amino acids. Germline V CDR1 and CDR2: SGHAT, FQNNGV. The CDR3 here is CTSSGQGAGTEAFF. CDR3 bases: TGTACCAGCAGCGGACAGGGGGCTGGCACTGAAGCTTTCTTT.

Remarks on this clonotype: A much larger clone lies a single base off, so this may be a read error. This chain links TRBV29-1 with TRBJ2-1, with D possibly TRBD2 on 6 matching bases. CDR3 size: 15 residues. The germline CDR1 and CDR2 sequences are SQVTM and ANQGSEA. The DNA for the CDR3 is TGCAGCGGTGGATCGGGACTCTCCTCCTACAATGAGCAGCTCTTC. Translating gives CSGGSGLSSYNEQLF.

The chain uses TRBV4-2 and TRBJ2-5; tentatively, D is TRBD1 (7 bases). Trimming pared 4 bases from V and 7 bases from J, leaving 19 bases between. The germline gives CDR1 LGHNA, CDR2 YNFKEQ. This CDR3 is built from 15 residues. The CDR3 is CASSPEQGRGGTQYF. CDR3 coding DNA: TGTGCCAGCAGCCCTGAACAGGGGCGGGGAGGGACCCAGTACTTC.

This clonotype was counted many times. The J gene is TRBJ2-3, the V gene TRBV29-1; 10 nucleotides align to TRBD2. The CDR3 length is 15 residues. J was trimmed by 1 base and V by 3 bases; bases with no gene match: 4. Germline CDR1 reads SQVTM; CDR2 reads ANQGSEA. CDR3: CSVDPSGSRTDTQYF. The CDR3 DNA follows: TGCAGCGTTGATCCTAGCGGGAGTCGCACAGATACGCAGTATTTT.

The rearrangement joins TRBV6-1 to TRBJ2-1; 8 positions agree with TRBD1. CDR1 is MNHNS and CDR2 is SASEGT in the germline V gene. The CDR3 runs 15 residues. Germline trimming cut 4 bases from V and 4 bases from J; bases unmatched to any gene: 6. The CDR3 reads CASSADRGYYNEQFF. The CDR3, as DNA: TGTGCCAGCAGTGCAGACAGGGGTTATTACAATGAGCAGTTCTTC.